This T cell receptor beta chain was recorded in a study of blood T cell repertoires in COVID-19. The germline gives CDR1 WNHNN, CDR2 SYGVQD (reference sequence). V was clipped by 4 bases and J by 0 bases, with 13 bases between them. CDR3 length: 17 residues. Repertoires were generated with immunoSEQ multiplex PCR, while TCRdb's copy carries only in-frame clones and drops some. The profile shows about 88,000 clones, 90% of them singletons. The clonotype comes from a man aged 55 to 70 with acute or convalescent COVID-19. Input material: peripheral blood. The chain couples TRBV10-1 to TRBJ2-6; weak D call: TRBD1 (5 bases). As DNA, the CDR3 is TGCGCCAGCAGTGGGGGCGCCCAAAGCTCTGGGGCCAACGTCCTGACTTTC. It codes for CASSGGAQSSGANVLTF.